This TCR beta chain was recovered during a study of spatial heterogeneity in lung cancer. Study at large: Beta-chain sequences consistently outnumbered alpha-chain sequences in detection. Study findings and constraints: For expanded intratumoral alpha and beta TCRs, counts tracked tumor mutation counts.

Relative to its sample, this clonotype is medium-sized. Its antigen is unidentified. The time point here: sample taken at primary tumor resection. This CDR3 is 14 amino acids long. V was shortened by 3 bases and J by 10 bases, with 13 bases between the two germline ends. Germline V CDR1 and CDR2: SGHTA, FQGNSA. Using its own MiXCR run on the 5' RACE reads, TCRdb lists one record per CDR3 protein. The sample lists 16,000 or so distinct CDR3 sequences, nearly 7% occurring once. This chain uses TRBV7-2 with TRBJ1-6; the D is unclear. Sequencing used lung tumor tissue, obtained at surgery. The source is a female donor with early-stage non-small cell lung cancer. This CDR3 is CASSLLVGESPLHF. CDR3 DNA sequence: TGTGCCAGCAGCTTGCTAGTCGGGGAGTCACCCCTCCACTTT.